A single sample is the source of the 3 T cell receptor beta chains below, sequenced in a study of T cell responses to AZD1222 COVID-19 vaccine. The protocol was immunoSEQ multiplex PCR, while the TCRdb copy is restricted to in-frame clones and leaves out a portion. The data hold under 150,000 clones, with almost 90% observed a single time. Sequenced here: peripheral blood, sampled 28 days after the second AZD1222 dose. These receptors were collected from an adult who received the AZD1222 COVID-19 vaccine.

The chain couples TRBV7-2 to TRBJ1-5; the D gene is possibly TRBD1 (5 bases). Trimming stripped 7 bases from V and 6 bases from J, with 13 bases between. The CDR3 length is 13 residues. The germline V gene encodes CDR1 SGHTA and CDR2 FQGNSA. This chain's CDR3 is CASTQTRGQPQHF. CDR3 DNA sequence: TGTGCCAGCACCCAGACGAGGGGTCAGCCCCAGCATTTT.

V usage is TRBV27 and J usage is TRBJ2-1, with 9 bases lining up with TRBD2. Germline CDR1 is MNHEY and CDR2 is SMNVEV (reference sequence). The trim removed 1 base at V and 8 bases at J, leaving 9 bases unmatched. The CDR3 is 16 amino acids. The CDR3, as DNA: TGTGCCAGCAGTTTATATTACGCGGGGGGGCTTGATGAGCAGTTCTTC. This codes for CASSLYYAGGLDEQFF.

The CDR3 DNA is TGTGCCAGCAGCGTTTGGCAGGGTGAAAAACTGTTTTTT. Its translation is CASSVWQGEKLFF. The V call is TRBV5-5, the J call TRBJ1-4; perhaps TRBD1 as D (5 bases). CDR1 and CDR2 (germline): SGHKS, YYEKEE (reference sequence). The V end lost 4 bases, the J end lost 7 bases, and 11 bases lay between the germline ends. The CDR3 runs to 13 residues.